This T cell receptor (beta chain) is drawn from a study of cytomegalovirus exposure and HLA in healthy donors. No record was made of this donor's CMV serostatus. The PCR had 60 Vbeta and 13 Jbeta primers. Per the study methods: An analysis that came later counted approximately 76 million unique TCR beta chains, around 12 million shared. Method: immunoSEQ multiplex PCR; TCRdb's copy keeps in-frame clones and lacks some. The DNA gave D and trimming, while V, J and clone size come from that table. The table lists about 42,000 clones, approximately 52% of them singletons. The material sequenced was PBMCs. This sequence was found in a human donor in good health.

CDR3: CASSQTTGGTTNYGYTF. The CDR3 nucleotides are TGCGCCAGCAGCCAAACGACAGGGGGCACCACTAACTATGGCTACACCTTC. The chain couples TRBV4-3 to TRBJ1-2, with 10 bases lining up with TRBD1. V was pared by 2 bases and J by 0 bases, with 6 bases of the junction left unmatched. CDR3 size: 17 residues. Germline assignment: CDR1 LGHNA and CDR2 YSLEER.